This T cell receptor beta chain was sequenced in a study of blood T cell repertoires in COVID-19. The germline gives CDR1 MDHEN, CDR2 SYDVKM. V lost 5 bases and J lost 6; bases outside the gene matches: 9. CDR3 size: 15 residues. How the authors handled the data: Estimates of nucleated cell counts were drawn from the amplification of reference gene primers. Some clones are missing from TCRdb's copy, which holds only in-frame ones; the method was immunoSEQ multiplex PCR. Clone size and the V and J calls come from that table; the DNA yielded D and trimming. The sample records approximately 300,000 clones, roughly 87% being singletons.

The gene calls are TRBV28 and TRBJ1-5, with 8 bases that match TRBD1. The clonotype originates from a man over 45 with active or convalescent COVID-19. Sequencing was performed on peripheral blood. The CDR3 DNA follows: TGTGCCAGCAGTAAATCCGGGACAGGCTTTCAGCCCCAGCATTTT. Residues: CASSKSGTGFQPQHF.